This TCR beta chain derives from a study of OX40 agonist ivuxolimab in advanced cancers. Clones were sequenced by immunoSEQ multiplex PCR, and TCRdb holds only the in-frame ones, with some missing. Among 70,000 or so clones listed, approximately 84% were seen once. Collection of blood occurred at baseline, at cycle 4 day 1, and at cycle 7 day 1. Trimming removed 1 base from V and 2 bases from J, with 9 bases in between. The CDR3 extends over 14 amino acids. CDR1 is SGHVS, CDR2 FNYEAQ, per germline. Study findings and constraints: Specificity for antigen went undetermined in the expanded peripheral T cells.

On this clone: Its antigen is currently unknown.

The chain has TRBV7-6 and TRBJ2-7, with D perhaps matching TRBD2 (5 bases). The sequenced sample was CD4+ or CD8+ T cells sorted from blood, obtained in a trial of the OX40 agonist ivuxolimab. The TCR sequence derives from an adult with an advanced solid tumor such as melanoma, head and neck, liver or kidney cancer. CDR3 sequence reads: CASSLGRVAYEQYF. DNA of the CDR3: TGTGCCAGCAGCTTAGGGCGGGTCGCCTACGAGCAGTACTTC.